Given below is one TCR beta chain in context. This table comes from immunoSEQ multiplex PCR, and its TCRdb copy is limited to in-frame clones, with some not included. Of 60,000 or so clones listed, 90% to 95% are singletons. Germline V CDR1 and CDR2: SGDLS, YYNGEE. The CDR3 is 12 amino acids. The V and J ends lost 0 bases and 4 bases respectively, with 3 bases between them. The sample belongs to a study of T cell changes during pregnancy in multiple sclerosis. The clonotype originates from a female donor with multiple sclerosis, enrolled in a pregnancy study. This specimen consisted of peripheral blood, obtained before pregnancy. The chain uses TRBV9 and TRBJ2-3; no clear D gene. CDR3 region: CASSVAADTQYF. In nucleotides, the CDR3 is TGTGCCAGCAGCGTAGCAGCAGATACGCAGTATTTT.